This T cell receptor (beta chain) is from a study of blood T cell repertoires in COVID-19. Study-level background: The samples span acute and convalescent COVID-19 from the United States, Italy and Spain. In each case, the material was cDNA or gDNA derived from T cells, B-cell-depleted T cells, or PBMCs.

As originally analysed: Reference gene primer amplification in the assay estimated nucleated cell counts. The table came from immunoSEQ multiplex PCR; TCRdb's copy has only in-frame clones and leaves some out. From that table come the V and J calls and clone size; the DNA was used to work out D and trimming. The profile covers around 300,000 clones, with 85% appearing a single time and less than 15% taken by the ten largest. V lost 4 bases to trimming and J lost 1 base; unmatched junction nucleotides: 7. Germline CDR1 MDHEN, CDR2 SYDVKM. This CDR3 spans 18 amino acids. The chain has TRBV28 and TRBJ2-1; 13 nucleotides agree with TRBD2. The sequenced sample consisted of peripheral blood. The origin of this receptor is a human donor in a cohort sampled during active COVID-19. CDR3 bases: TGTGCCAGCAGTTCTTATGGGACTAGCGGGATGTCCTACAATGAGCAGTTCTTC. It is translated as CASSSYGTSGMSYNEQFF.